These 22 T cell receptor beta chains were all obtained from the same sample, sequenced in a study of T cells in Graves' hyperthyroidism and ophthalmopathy. TCR beta CDR3 region amplification was performed from RNA transcripts. First-round RT-PCR with HTBI primers amplified the TCR CDR3 region. From the multiplex PCR reads, TCRdb called clonotypes with MiXCR, one entry per CDR3 protein. The table includes over 250,000 distinct CDR3 sequences, roughly an eighth detected once. Material: blood. The receptors here all came from a woman between 35 and 50 years old with Graves' ophthalmopathy.

Details on this clonotype: A much larger clone sits a single nucleotide away, making a read error possible. The V and J genes are TRBV6-1 and TRBJ2-1, with 12 bases that match TRBD2. The CDR3 sequence is 17 residues long. The V gene's germline CDR1 is MNHNS and CDR2 SASEGT. V lost 7 bases and J lost 6; bases outside the gene matches: 13. In DNA form, the CDR3 reads TGTGCCAGCACCCTCCACCTACTAGCGGGGGGCCCCAATGAGCAGTTCTTC. This translates into CASTLHLLAGGPNEQFF.

V usage is TRBV3-1 and J usage is TRBJ2-5; 7 positions agree with TRBD2. J gave up 5 bases and V 3 bases, and 12 bases lay outside the gene matches. Germline-derived CDR1 and CDR2 are LGHDT and YNNKEL (reference sequence). The length of the CDR3 is 16 residues. The chain's CDR3 is CASSQRGIAGGETQYF. CDR3 nucleotides: TGTGCCAGCAGCCAGAGAGGCATAGCGGGTGGGGAGACCCAGTACTTC.

The gene calls are TRBV5-1 and TRBJ2-7; D could derive from TRBD1 or TRBD2 (5 bases each). This CDR3 has 15 residues. CDR1 and CDR2 from the germline V gene are SGHRS and YFSETQ. V was pared by 0 bases and J by 2 bases, with 12 bases between. The CDR3 DNA sequence: TGCGCCAGCAGCTTGGAACAATCGGGGCCCTACGAGCAGTACTTC. It is translated as CASSLEQSGPYEQYF.

Points on this clonotype: This sequence may be a read error, since a much larger clone differs from it by one base. The CDR3 coding sequence is TGTGCCAACAGAATTAGGACAGCTTCTGGAAACACCATATATTTT. It specifies CANRIRTASGNTIYF. The chain has TRBV12-3 or TRBV12-4 and TRBJ1-3; D is perhaps TRBD1 (6 bases). The CDR3 sequence is 15 residues long. The V end lost 10 bases, the J end lost 1 base, and 17 bases lay between the germline ends.

This clonotype was recorded many times. This chain uses TRBV6-1 with TRBJ1-1; 7 bases agree with TRBD1. The CDR3 is made up of 15 amino acids. Trimming at V came to 5 bases and at J to 5 bases, leaving 11 bases not matched to a gene. Per the germline V gene, CDR1 is MNHNS and CDR2 is SASEGT. CDR3 sequence: CASSFRPDRTTEAFF. CDR3 DNA sequence: TGTGCCAGCAGTTTTAGACCGGACAGGACGACTGAAGCTTTCTTT.

About this clonotype: One junction end does not reproduce the germline sequence, and a read error may be involved. V gene TRBV19 combines with J gene TRBJ1-3, with D possibly matching TRBD1 (5 bases). Germline V lookup: CDR1 LNHDA, CDR2 SQIVND (reference sequence). The CDR3 consists of 16 residues. This chain's CDR3 is CASSIDDSGSENTIYF. CDR3 nucleotide sequence: TGTGCCAGTAGTATAGACGACAGTGGCTCTGAAAACACCATATATTTT.

The sample holds many counts of this clonotype. The V and J genes are TRBV11-2 and TRBJ2-2, with unresolved D. The CDR3 totals 14 residues. The V end was cut by 1 base, the J end by 0 bases, with 3 bases between. CDR1 is SGHAT and CDR2 is FQNNGV in the germline V gene. DNA of the CDR3: TGTGCCAGCAGCTTAGCTTCGAACACCGGGGAGCTGTTTTTT. Its protein is CASSLASNTGELFF.

This clonotype occurred many times. The chain recombines TRBV7-6 with TRBJ2-7; 7 bases line up with TRBD1. The CDR3 has 13 residues. Germline V CDR1 and CDR2: SGHVS, FNYEAQ. J was trimmed by 5 bases and V by 4 bases; bases with no gene match: 5. Here the CDR3 reads CASSSWTGDEQYF. DNA of the CDR3: TGTGCCAGCAGCTCCTGGACAGGCGACGAGCAGTACTTC.

This clonotype was observed at least ten times. The gene calls are TRBV29-1 and TRBJ2-7; D call uncertain. V shed 4 bases and J shed 0 bases, with 10 bases lying between them. In germline, CDR1 is SQVTM, CDR2 ANQGSEA. This CDR3 is 13 amino acids long. The CDR3 loop reads CSVVSGFSYEQYF. CDR3 DNA sequence: TGCAGCGTTGTCTCAGGCTTCTCCTACGAGCAGTACTTC.

A note on this clonotype: This may be a read error: a much more frequent sequence differs by one nucleotide. CDR3 protein: CSARDVTSGPETQYF. CDR3 DNA: TGCAGCGCCAGGGATGTGACTAGCGGACCAGAGACCCAGTACTTC. The chain joins TRBV29-1 to TRBJ2-5, with 9 bases identical to TRBD2. Germline CDR1 is SQVTM and CDR2 is ANQGSEA. The V gene end was trimmed by 7 bases and the J gene end by 4 bases; junction bases not matched to a gene: 13. The CDR3 runs to 15 residues.

The rearrangement uses TRBV5-5 and TRBJ1-4, with D perhaps TRBD1 (6 bases). Germline V CDR1 and CDR2: SGHKS, YYEKEE (reference sequence). Deletions cut 3 bases from V and 7 bases from J, with 19 bases between. The CDR3 contains 16 residues. CDR3: CASSSQTGRTGEKLFF. Here the CDR3 DNA reads TGTGCCAGCAGCTCCCAAACAGGGAGGACCGGTGAAAAACTGTTTTTT.

Many counts were recorded for this clonotype. This chain uses TRBV2 with TRBJ1-5, with 7 positions matching TRBD1. This CDR3 has 15 amino acids. V lost 1 base, J lost 7 bases, and 7 bases stayed unmatched. Germline loops: CDR1 SNHLY, CDR2 FYNNEI. Here the CDR3 reads CASSEDGGGGQPQHF. Written as DNA, the CDR3 is TGTGCCAGCAGTGAAGATGGGGGAGGGGGCCAGCCCCAGCATTTT.

This clonotype was observed a few times. This chain uses TRBV12-3 or TRBV12-4 with TRBJ1-5, with 11 bases aligning to TRBD1. Trimming removed 5 bases from V and 6 bases from J; junction bases left unmatched: 9. The CDR3 has 16 residues. The CDR3 here is CASSLRGQGATQPQHF. CDR3 sequence (DNA): TGTGCCAGCAGTCTCCGCGGACAGGGGGCGACTCAGCCCCAGCATTTT.

This clonotype came up many times. The J gene is TRBJ1-1, the V gene TRBV2, with D possibly TRBD1 on 5 matching bases. Trimming shortened V by 6 bases and J by 2 bases, and 7 bases separated the two germline ends. This CDR3 comprises 12 residues. Per the germline V gene, CDR1 is SNHLY and CDR2 is FYNNEI. The CDR3 loop is CASSRVNTEAFF. In DNA form, the CDR3 reads TGTGCCAGCAGCAGGGTCAACACTGAAGCTTTCTTT. Based on the CDR3 plus reference TRBV2 and TRBJ1-1, the full variable domain is EPEVTQTPSHQVTQMGQEVILRCVPISNHLYFYWYRQILGQKVEFLVSFYNNEISEKSEIFDDQFSVERPDGSNFTLKIRSTKLEDSAMYFCASSRVNTEAFFGQGTRLTVV.

The rearrangement uses TRBV29-1 and TRBJ2-1, with unresolved D. CDR1 SQVTM and CDR2 ANQGSEA come from the germline V gene. Trimming cost V 7 bases and J 2 bases, with 12 bases left between them. The CDR3 is 13 residues long. CDR3 sequence: CSAGHGAYNEQFF. The DNA for the CDR3 is TGCAGCGCTGGGCATGGGGCCTACAATGAGCAGTTCTTC.

This clonotype turned up a few times. The CDR3 does not end in the conserved phenylalanine or tryptophan, so this is likely a read error. V gene TRBV2 combines with J gene TRBJ2-7; D gene ambiguous. CDR1 SNHLY and CDR2 FYNNEI come from the germline V gene. The CDR3 spans 13 residues. Trimming removed 1 base at V and 6 bases at J, with 10 bases between. The CDR3 DNA is TGTGCCAGCAGTGAAGATCGGGCGCGCGAGCAGTACCTC. Encoded protein: CASSEDRAREQYL.

The gene calls are TRBV4-1 and TRBJ1-2; 7 bases are shared with TRBD1. CDR1 and CDR2 (germline): MGHRA, YSYEKL. The CDR3 totals 16 residues. V lost 0 bases, J lost 0 bases, and 4 bases stayed unmatched. This CDR3 reads CASSQERDSTNYGYTF. Here the CDR3 DNA reads TGCGCCAGCAGCCAAGAGCGGGACAGCACTAACTATGGCTACACCTTC.

This clonotype turned up a few times. The chain couples TRBV5-1 to TRBJ2-1; D is uncertain. Germline lookup yields CDR1 SGHRS and CDR2 YFSETQ. The CDR3 covers 13 residues. Trimming cost V 0 bases and J 14 bases, with 15 bases left between them. The CDR3 protein is CASSLGGHPSEFF. CDR3 nucleotide sequence: TGCGCCAGCAGCTTGGGTGGCCACCCCTCGGAGTTCTTC.

The V gene is TRBV4-1, the J gene TRBJ2-5, with D perhaps TRBD1 (6 bases). The CDR3 contains 14 residues. The V gene's germline CDR1 is MGHRA and CDR2 YSYEKL. V was shortened by 5 bases and J by 2 bases, with 12 bases between the two germline ends. CDR3 region: CASSGRQAQETQYF. The CDR3 coding sequence is TGCGCCAGCAGCGGAAGACAGGCGCAAGAGACCCAGTACTTC.

This clonotype was seen many times. The chain links TRBV11-2 to TRBJ2-3; 13 positions agree with TRBD2. Germline V gene lookup returns CDR1 SGHAT and CDR2 FQNNGV. The CDR3 runs to 15 residues. Trimming took 5 bases from V and 5 from J; bases not matched to a gene: 4. CDR3 sequence (DNA): TGTGCCAGCAGCCAAGGACTAGCGGGAGTAGATACGCAGTATTTT. It codes for CASSQGLAGVDTQYF.

The chain has TRBV6-1 and TRBJ1-4; D is undetermined. The CDR3 spans 15 residues. Trimming took off 5 bases at V and 8 bases at J, with 18 bases between the two ends. Germline-derived CDR1 and CDR2 are MNHNS and SASEGT. The DNA for the CDR3 is TGTGCCAGCAGTATTGCCCCGCAGAATTACGAAAAACTGTTTTTT. It encodes CASSIAPQNYEKLFF.

This clonotype was recorded at least ten times. The chain employs TRBV9 and TRBJ1-5, with D possibly being TRBD1 (5 bases). In germline, CDR1 is SGDLS, CDR2 YYNGEE. Trimming removed 5 bases from V and 0 bases from J, with 12 bases in between. The CDR3 has 15 residues. CDR3 loop: CASSVGTGSNQPQHF. The CDR3 coding sequence is TGTGCCAGCAGTGTCGGGACCGGTAGCAATCAGCCCCAGCATTTT.